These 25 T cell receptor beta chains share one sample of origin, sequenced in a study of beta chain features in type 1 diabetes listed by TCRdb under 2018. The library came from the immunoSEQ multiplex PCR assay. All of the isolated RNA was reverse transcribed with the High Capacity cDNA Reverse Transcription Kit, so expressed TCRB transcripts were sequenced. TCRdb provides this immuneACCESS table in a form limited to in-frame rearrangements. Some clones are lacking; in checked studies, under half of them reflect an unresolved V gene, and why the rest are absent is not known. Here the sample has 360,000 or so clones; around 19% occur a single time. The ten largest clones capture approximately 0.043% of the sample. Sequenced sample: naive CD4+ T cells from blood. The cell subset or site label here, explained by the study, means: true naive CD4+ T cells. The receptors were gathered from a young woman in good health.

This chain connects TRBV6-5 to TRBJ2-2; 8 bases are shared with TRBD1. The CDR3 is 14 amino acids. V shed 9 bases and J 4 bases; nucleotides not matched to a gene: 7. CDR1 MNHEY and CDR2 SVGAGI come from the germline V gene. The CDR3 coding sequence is TGTGCCAGGATGGGACAGGACCTCACCGGGGAGCTGTTTTTT. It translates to CARMGQDLTGELFF.

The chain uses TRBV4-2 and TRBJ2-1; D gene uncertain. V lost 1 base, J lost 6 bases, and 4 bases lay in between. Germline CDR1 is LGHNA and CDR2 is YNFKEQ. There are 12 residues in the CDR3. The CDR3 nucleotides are TGTGCCAGCAGCCAAGCCCGCAATGAGCAGTTCTTC. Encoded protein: CASSQARNEQFF.

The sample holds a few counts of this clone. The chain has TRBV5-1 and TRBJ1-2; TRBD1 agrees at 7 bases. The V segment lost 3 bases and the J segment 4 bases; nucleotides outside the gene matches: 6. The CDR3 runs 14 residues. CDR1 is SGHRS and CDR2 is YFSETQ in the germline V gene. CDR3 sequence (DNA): TGCGCCAGCAGCTCTGGGACAGCAGGCTATGGCTACACCTTC. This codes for CASSSGTAGYGYTF.

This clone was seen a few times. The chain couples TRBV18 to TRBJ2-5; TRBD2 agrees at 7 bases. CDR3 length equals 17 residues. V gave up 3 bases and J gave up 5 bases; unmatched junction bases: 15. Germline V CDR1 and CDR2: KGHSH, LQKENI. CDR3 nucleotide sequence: TGTGCCAGCTCACCCCAAGTCTGGGGAGGGCGAGGGGAGACCCAGTACTTC. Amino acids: CASSPQVWGGRGETQYF.

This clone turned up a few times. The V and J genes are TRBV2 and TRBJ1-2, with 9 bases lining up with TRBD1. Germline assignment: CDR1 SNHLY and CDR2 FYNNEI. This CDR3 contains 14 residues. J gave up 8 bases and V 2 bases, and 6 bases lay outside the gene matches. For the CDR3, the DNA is TGTGCCAGCAGTGAATACACAGGGGGCGGCGGCTACACCTTC. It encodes CASSEYTGGGGYTF.

The CDR3 DNA reads as TGTGCCAGCAGCCCACCTGACAGATCCTATGGCTACACCTTC. Its protein is CASSPPDRSYGYTF. This chain links TRBV5-4 with TRBJ1-2, with D tentatively TRBD1 (5 bases). The CDR3 loop spans 14 amino acids. Per germline, CDR1 SGHNT and CDR2 YYREEE (reference sequence). The V end lost 4 bases, the J end lost 4 bases, and 14 bases lay between the germline ends.

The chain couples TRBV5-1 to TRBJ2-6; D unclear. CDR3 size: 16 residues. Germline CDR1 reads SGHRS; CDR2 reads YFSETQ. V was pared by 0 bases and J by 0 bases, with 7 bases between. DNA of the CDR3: TGCGCCAGCAGCTTGGGGCTGTTCTCTGGGGCCAACGTCCTGACTTTC. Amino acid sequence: CASSLGLFSGANVLTF.

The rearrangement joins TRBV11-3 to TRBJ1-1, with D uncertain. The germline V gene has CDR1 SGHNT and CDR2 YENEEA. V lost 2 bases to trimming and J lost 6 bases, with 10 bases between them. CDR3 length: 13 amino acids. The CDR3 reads CASSLTDFPEAFF. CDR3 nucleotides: TGTGCCAGCAGCTTAACTGACTTTCCTGAAGCTTTCTTT. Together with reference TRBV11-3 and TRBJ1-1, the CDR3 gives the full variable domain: EAGVVQSPRYKIIEKKQPVAFWCNPISGHNTLYWYLQNLGQGPELLIRYENEEAVDDSQLPKDRFSAERLKGVDSTLKIQPAELGDSAVYLCASSLTDFPEAFFGQGTRLTVV.

CDR3 amino acids: CASSSSVVAEQFF. The CDR3 nucleotides read TGTGCCAGCAGCTCCTCCGTCGTGGCTGAGCAGTTCTTC. The V call is TRBV7-3, the J call TRBJ2-1, with D hard to call. Germline V lookup: CDR1 SGHTA, CDR2 FQGTGA. V lost 4 bases and J lost 9, with 13 bases in between. The CDR3 spans 13 residues. Supplemented by reference TRBV7-3 and TRBJ2-1, the full variable domain reads GAGVSQTPSNKVTEKGKYVELRCDPISGHTALYWYRQSLGQGPEFLIYFQGTGAADDSGLPNDRFFAVRPEGSVSTLKIQRTERGDSAVYLCASSSSVVAEQFFGPGTRLTVL.

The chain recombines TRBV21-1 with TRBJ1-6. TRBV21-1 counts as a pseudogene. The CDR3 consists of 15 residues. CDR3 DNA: TGTGCCAGCAGCAAACACCGGGGTCCGGGCTCACCCCTCCACTTT. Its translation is CASSKHRGPGSPLHF.

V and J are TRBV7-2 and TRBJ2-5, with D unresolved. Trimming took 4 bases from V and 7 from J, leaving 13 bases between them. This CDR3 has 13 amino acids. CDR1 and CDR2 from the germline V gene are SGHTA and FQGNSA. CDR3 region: CASSSQNRGTQYF. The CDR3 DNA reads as TGTGCCAGCAGCTCGCAGAATCGAGGGACCCAGTACTTC.

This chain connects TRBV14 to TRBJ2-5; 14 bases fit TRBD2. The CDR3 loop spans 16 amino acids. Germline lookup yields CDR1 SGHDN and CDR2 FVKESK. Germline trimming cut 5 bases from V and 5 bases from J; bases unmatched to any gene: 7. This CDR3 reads CASSSTSGRAYETQYF. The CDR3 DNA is TGTGCCAGCAGCTCGACTAGCGGGAGGGCCTATGAGACCCAGTACTTC.

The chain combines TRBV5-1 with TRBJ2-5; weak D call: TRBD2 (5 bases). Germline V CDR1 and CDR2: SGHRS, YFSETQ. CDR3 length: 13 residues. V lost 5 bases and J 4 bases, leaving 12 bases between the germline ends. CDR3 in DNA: TGCGCCAGCAGGGTCAGCGGAGCAGAGACCCAGTACTTC. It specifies CASRVSGAETQYF.

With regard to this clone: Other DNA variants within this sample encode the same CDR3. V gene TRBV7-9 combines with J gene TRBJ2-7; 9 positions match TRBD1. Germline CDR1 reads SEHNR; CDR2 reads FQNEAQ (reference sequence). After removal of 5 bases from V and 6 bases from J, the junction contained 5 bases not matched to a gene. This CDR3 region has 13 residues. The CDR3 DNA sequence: TGTGCCAGCAGCCGGGACAGGGTCGGCGAGCAGTACTTC. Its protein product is CASSRDRVGEQYF.

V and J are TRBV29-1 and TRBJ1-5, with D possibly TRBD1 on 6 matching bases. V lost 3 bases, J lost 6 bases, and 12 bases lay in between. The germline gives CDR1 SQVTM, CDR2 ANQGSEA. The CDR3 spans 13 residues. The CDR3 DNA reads TGCAGCGTTGAGGGGCAGGGGTGTCAGCCCCAGCATTTT. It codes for CSVEGQGCQPQHF.

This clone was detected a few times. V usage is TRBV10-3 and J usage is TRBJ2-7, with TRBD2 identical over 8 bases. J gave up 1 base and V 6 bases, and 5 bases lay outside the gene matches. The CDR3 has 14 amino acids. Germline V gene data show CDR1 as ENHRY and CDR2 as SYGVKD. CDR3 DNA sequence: TGTGCCATCAGCAATAGCGGGAAGTCCTACGAGCAGTACTTC. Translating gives CAISNSGKSYEQYF.

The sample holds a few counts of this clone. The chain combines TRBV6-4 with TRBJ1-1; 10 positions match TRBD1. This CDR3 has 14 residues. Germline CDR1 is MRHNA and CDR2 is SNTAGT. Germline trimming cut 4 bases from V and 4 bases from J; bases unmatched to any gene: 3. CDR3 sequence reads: CASSGDRGLTEAFF. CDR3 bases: TGTGCCAGCAGTGGTGACAGGGGGCTCACTGAAGCTTTCTTT.

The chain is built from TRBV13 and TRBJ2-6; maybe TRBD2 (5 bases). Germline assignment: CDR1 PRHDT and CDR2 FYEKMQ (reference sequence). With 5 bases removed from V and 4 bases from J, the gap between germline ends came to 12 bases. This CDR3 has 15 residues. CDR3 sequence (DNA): TGTGCCAGCAGCCTAGCAGCGGCAGGGGCCAACGTCCTGACTTTC. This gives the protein CASSLAAAGANVLTF.

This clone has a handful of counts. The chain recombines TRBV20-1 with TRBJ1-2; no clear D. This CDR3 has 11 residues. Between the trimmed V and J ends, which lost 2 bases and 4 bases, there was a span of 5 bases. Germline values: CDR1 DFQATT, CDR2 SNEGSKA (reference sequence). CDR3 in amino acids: CSARHSYGYTF. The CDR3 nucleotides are TGCAGTGCTAGACACAGCTATGGCTACACCTTC.

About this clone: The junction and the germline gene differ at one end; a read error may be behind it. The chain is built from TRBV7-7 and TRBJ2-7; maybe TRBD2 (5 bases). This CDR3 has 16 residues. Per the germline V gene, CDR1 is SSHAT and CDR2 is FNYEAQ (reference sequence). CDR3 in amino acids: CASSWARARVYYEQYF. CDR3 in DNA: TGTGCTAGCAGCTGGGCGAGGGCGCGGGTTTACTACGAGCAGTACTTC.

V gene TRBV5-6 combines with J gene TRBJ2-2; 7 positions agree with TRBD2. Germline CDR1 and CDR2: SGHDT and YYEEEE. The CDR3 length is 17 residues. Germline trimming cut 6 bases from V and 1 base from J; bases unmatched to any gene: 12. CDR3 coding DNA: TGTGCCAGCACCCTGCTTGGGGGGGACGGGAACACCGGGGAGCTGTTTTTT. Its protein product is CASTLLGGDGNTGELFF.

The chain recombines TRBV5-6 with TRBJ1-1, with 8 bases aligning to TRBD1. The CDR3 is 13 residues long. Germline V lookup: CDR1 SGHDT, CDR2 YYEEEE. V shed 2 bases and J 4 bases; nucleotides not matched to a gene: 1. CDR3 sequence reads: CASSFRGPTEAFF. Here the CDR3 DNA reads TGTGCCAGCAGCTTCAGGGGGCCCACTGAAGCTTTCTTT. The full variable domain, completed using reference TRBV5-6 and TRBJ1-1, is DAGVTQSPTHLIKTRGQQVTLRCSPKSGHDTVSWYQQALGQGPQFIFQYYEEEERQRGNFPDRFSGHQFPNYSSELNVNALLLGDSALYLCASSFRGPTEAFFGQGTRLTVV.

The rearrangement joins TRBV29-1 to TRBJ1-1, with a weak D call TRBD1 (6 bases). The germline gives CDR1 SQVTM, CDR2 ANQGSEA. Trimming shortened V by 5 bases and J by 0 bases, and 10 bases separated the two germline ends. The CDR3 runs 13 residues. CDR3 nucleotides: TGCAGCGTTACCGGGACATTGAACACTGAAGCTTTCTTT. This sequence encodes CSVTGTLNTEAFF.

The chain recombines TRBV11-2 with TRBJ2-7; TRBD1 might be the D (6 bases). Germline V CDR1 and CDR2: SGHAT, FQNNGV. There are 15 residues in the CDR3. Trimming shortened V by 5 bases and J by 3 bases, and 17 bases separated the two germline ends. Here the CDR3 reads CASSDRAGAIYEQYF. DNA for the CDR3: TGTGCCAGCAGCGACCGAGCAGGGGCGATCTACGAGCAGTACTTC. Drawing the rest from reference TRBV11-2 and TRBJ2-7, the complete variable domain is EAGVAQSPRYKIIEKRQSVAFWCNPISGHATLYWYQQILGQGPKLLIQFQNNGVVDDSQLPKDRFSAERLKGVDSTLKIQPAKLEDSAVYLCASSDRAGAIYEQYFGPGTRLTVT.

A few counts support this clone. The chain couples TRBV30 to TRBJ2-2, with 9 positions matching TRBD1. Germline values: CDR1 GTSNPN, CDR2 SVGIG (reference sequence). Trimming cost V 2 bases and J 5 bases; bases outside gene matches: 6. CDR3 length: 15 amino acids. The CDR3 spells CAWSFPDRGTGELFF. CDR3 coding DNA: TGTGCCTGGAGTTTTCCCGACAGGGGGACCGGGGAGCTGTTTTTT. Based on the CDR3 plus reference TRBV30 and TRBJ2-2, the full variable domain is SQTIHQWPATLVQPVGSPLSLECTVEGTSNPNLYWYRQAAGRGLQLLFYSVGIGQISSEVPQNLSASRPQDRQFILSSKKLLLSDSGFYLCAWSFPDRGTGELFFGEGSRLTVL.